Listed below are T cell receptor beta chains from one sample, sequenced in a study of blood T cell repertoires in COVID-19. Repertoires were generated with immunoSEQ multiplex PCR, while TCRdb's copy carries only in-frame clones and drops some. This table holds around 220,000 clones, 85% to 90% found once. Material: PBMCs or T cells enriched from blood (not recorded which). These receptor sequences come from a man aged 25 to 45 who had been exposed to COVID-19. Both conserved end residues are part of each CDR3. A D gene is named only where the DNA matches it firmly. Clone size is stated in some rows and not others, as once, few, many or a class when expanded.

j_call	v_call	d_call	clone_size	cdr3_aa	cdr3_nt
TRBJ2-3	TRBV3-1/TRBV3-2	TRBD2	-	CASSQELSGGDSDTQYF	TGTGCCAGCAGCCAAGAGTTAAGCGGGGGGGATTCAGATACGCAGTATTTT
TRBJ2-5	TRBV5-4	TRBD2	-	CASSFVSGGAGVATQYF	TGTGCCAGCAGCTTTGTTAGCGGGGGGGCAGGTGTTGCGACCCAGTACTTC
TRBJ1-1	TRBV2	TRBD1	-	CASNSHRAGGVGTEAFF	TGTGCCAGCAATTCGCACCGGGCAGGGGGCGTAGGCACTGAAGCTTTCTTT
TRBJ2-3	TRBV20-1	-	once	CSASFPVNTDTQYF	TGCAGTGCTAGTTTCCCCGTAAACACAGATACGCAGTATTTT
TRBJ2-5	TRBV11-2	TRBD1	-	CASGRGRQGMNGQETQYF	TGTGCCAGCGGCAGGGGCCGACAGGGGATGAATGGCCAGGAGACCCAGTACTTC
TRBJ1-6	TRBV18	TRBD1	-	CASSPLGQNSPLHF	TGTGCCAGCTCACCTCTGGGACAGAATTCACCCCTCCACTTT
TRBJ2-3	TRBV11-2	TRBD1	-	CASSWDRSTDTQYF	TGTGCCAGCAGCTGGGACAGGTCAACAGATACGCAGTATTTT
TRBJ1-5	TRBV5-1	-	-	CASSLGGQFNQPQHF	TGCGCCAGCAGCTTGGGAGGACAGTTCAATCAGCCCCAGCATTTT
TRBJ2-2	TRBV5-1	-	-	CASSPRTDGELFF	TGCGCCAGCAGCCCCAGGACAGACGGGGAGCTGTTTTTT
TRBJ2-7	TRBV15	-	once	CATSSTGFEQYF	TGTGCCACCAGCAGCACAGGGTTTGAGCAGTACTTC
TRBJ1-1	TRBV5-1	-	-	CASSLTENTEAFF	TGCGCCAGCAGCCTTACAGAGAACACTGAAGCTTTCTTT
TRBJ2-7	TRBV9	-	-	CASSKGVQTSYEQYF	TGTGCCAGCAGCAAAGGGGTACAAACCTCCTACGAGCAGTACTTC
TRBJ1-5	TRBV3-1/TRBV3-2	-	-	CASSQNRNQPQHF	TGTGCCAGCAGCCAAAACAGGAATCAGCCCCAGCATTTT
TRBJ1-2	TRBV7-2	-	-	CASSLSKANYGYTF	TGTGCCAGCAGCTTGTCTAAAGCTAACTATGGCTACACCTTC
TRBJ1-2	TRBV2	TRBD1	-	CASILTGGVYGYTF	TGTGCCAGCATTCTAACAGGGGGAGTCTATGGCTACACCTTC
TRBJ1-3	TRBV4-3	-	-	CASSHDPGSTIYF	TGCGCCAGCAGCCATGACCCAGGAAGCACCATATATTTT
TRBJ1-5	TRBV29-1	-	-	CSAWTADQPQHF	TGCAGCGCATGGACAGCTGATCAGCCCCAGCATTTT
TRBJ1-2	TRBV6-6	-	-	CASSYPGRDYYGYTF	TGTGCCAGCAGTTACCCGGGCCGGGACTACTATGGCTACACCTTC
TRBJ1-1	TRBV7-3	-	once	CASSQVGGDTEAFF	TGTGCCAGCAGCCAGGTGGGAGGGGACACTGAAGCTTTCTTT
TRBJ2-3	TRBV7-2	TRBD2	-	CASSPRTSGHTDTQYF	TGTGCCAGCAGCCCGAGGACTAGCGGCCACACAGATACGCAGTATTTT
TRBJ1-4	TRBV4-2	TRBD1	-	CASSQDTGGQDATNEKLFF	TGTGCCAGCAGCCAAGATACGGGCGGACAGGATGCAACTAATGAAAAACTGTTTTTT
TRBJ1-2	TRBV7-9	TRBD1	-	CASSSGQGHGYTF	TGTGCCAGCAGCTCGGGACAGGGACATGGCTACACCTTC
TRBJ2-7	TRBV7-2	TRBD1	once	CASSPGSGTGGMDEQYF	TGTGCCAGCAGCCCAGGATCTGGGACAGGGGGCATGGACGAGCAGTACTTC
TRBJ2-1	TRBV19	TRBD2	-	CASSTETSGGTGNEQFF	TGTGCCAGTAGTACGGAGACTAGCGGGGGGACCGGGAATGAGCAGTTCTTC
TRBJ2-2	TRBV5-6	TRBD2	-	CASSPGLAVSTGELFF	TGTGCCAGCAGTCCGGGACTAGCGGTGAGCACCGGGGAGCTGTTTTTT
TRBJ1-3	TRBV13	TRBD1	-	CASSPQGQVSGNTIYF	TGTGCCAGCAGTCCCCAGGGACAGGTCTCTGGAAACACCATATATTTT
TRBJ2-3	TRBV7-2	TRBD2	-	CASSLAGLAGLDTQYF	TGTGCCAGCAGCTTAGCGGGACTAGCGGGGTTAGATACGCAGTATTTT
TRBJ2-1	TRBV7-2	TRBD2	-	CASSLVQAGGSYNEQFF	TGTGCCAGCAGCTTAGTCCAGGCGGGGGGTTCCTACAATGAGCAGTTCTTC
TRBJ1-4	TRBV5-5	-	-	CASSSLASGLGEKLFF	TGTGCCAGCAGCTCACTGGCGTCAGGGTTGGGCGAAAAACTGTTTTTT
TRBJ2-7	TRBV7-2	TRBD2	-	CASASGGAYYEQYF	TGTGCCAGCGCTAGCGGGGGGGCGTACTACGAGCAGTACTTC
TRBJ2-4	TRBV19	TRBD2	-	CASSNPGGSKNIQYF	TGTGCCAGTAGTAACCCCGGGGGGTCCAAAAACATTCAGTACTTC
TRBJ1-6	TRBV5-5	-	-	CASGGDSPLHF	TGTGCCAGCGGCGGGGATTCACCCCTCCACTTT
TRBJ2-7	TRBV2	TRBD2	-	CASSDSRGGGEQYF	TGTGCCAGCAGTGACTCGCGGGGGGGTGGCGAGCAGTACTTC
TRBJ2-3	TRBV4-3	-	-	CASSRDAGTGPNTDTQYF	TGCGCCAGCAGCCGTGACGCGGGAACGGGACCTAACACAGATACGCAGTATTTT
TRBJ1-4	TRBV4-2	TRBD1	-	CASSQEGFRGRTNEKLFF	TGTGCCAGCAGCCAAGAGGGGTTCAGGGGGAGGACTAATGAAAAACTGTTTTTT
TRBJ1-5	TRBV6-6	TRBD1	-	CASSGQGGNQPQHF	TGTGCCAGCAGTGGACAGGGGGGCAATCAGCCCCAGCATTTT
TRBJ1-1	TRBV6-5	-	-	CASSSSPLGGTEAFF	TGTGCCAGCAGTTCCAGCCCTCTGGGGGGCACTGAAGCTTTCTTT